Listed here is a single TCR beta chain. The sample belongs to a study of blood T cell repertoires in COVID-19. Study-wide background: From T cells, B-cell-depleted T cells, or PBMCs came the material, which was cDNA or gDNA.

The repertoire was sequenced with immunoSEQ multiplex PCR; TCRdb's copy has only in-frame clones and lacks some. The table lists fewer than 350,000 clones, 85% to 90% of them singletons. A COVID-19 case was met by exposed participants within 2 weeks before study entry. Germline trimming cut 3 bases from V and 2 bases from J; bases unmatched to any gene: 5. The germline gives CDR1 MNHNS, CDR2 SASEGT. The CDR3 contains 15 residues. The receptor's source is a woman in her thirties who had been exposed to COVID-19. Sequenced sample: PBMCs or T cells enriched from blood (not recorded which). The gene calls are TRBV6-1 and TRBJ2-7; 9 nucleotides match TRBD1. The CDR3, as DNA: TGTGCCAGCAGTGAGGAGACAGGGGGACCCTACGAGCAGTACTTC. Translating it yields CASSEETGGPYEQYF.